This TCR beta chain was sequenced in a study of control samples from healthy donors and cancer patients. The V end was cut by 4 bases, the J end by 4 bases, with 10 bases between. This CDR3 is 13 amino acids long. Per the germline V gene, CDR1 is WNHNN and CDR2 is SYGVQD (reference sequence). The assay was immunoSEQ multiplex PCR, and TCRdb's table has in-frame clones only and misses some. This sample carries about 180,000 clones, about 92% of them seen once, and the ten largest clones take 1.3% to 1.5%. The receptor was derived from a man aged 25-45 years in good health. The chain combines TRBV10-1 with TRBJ1-1; possibly TRBD1 for D (5 bases). Sequencing was done on a sample of blood. CDR3 coding DNA: TGCGCCAGCAGTGGAGGGGCAGTCACTGAAGCTTTCTTT. Protein sequence: CASSGGAVTEAFF.